A single sample is the source of the 26 T cell receptor beta chains below, sequenced in a study of vaccination and CD4 T cells after COVID-19. No antigen has been identified for these receptors. Treatment meaning: approximately 9-day PBMC culture with coronavirus spike peptide pools or control peptides (ViraFEST assay). Sequenced with the Oncomine TCR Beta short-read assay was DNA taken from cultured CD4+ T cells. In TCRdb, the PCR reads were re-called with MiXCR into one record per CDR3 protein. The sample includes 16,000 or so distinct CDR3 sequences, approximately 81% of them seen just once. The specimen comprised CD4+ T cells from blood, cultured in vitro, sampled after SARS-CoV-2 vaccination. The receptors originated from a human donor who received a COVID-19 vaccine.

This chain links TRBV7-9 with TRBJ2-3; TRBD2 aligns across 8 bases. V lost 1 base to trimming and J lost 0 bases; unmatched junction nucleotides: 0. CDR3 size: 15 residues. The germline V gene has CDR1 SEHNR and CDR2 FQNEAQ (reference sequence). The chain's CDR3 is CASSLGLASTDTQYF. The CDR3 bases are TGTGCCAGCAGCTTAGGACTAGCGAGCACAGATACGCAGTATTTT.

By sample share, this clonotype is medium-sized. J is TRBJ2-1 and V is TRBV20-1; 12 bases are shared with TRBD2. Looked up from germline, CDR1 is DFQATT and CDR2 is SNEGSKA (reference sequence). Trimming took 4 bases from V and 7 from J; bases not matched to a gene: 8. The length of the CDR3 is 15 residues. The CDR3 nucleotides are TGCAGTGCTATTCGGCTAGCGGGGGGGCCGAATGAGCAGTTCTTC. The encoded protein is CSAIRLAGGPNEQFF.

This chain joins TRBV5-4 and TRBJ2-7, with TRBD2 matching 9 bases. The germline V gene has CDR1 SGHNT and CDR2 YYREEE (reference sequence). V lost 4 bases, J lost 2 bases, and 7 bases stayed unmatched. The CDR3 extends over 15 amino acids. The CDR3 DNA reads TGTGCCAGCAGCGCGGGACTAGCAGCGGCCTACGAGCAGTACTTC. This sequence encodes CASSAGLAAAYEQYF.

The rearrangement links TRBV28 to TRBJ1-2; 7 nucleotides align to TRBD1. Germline assignment: CDR1 MDHEN and CDR2 SYDVKM. Trimming at V came to 7 bases and at J to 7 bases, leaving 12 bases not matched to a gene. This CDR3 spans 14 amino acids. The CDR3 is CASTLPGQATGYTF. In DNA form, the CDR3 reads TGTGCCAGCACCTTACCTGGACAGGCAACTGGCTACACCTTC.

The V call is TRBV5-1, the J call TRBJ1-2; 9 bases line up with TRBD1. With 7 bases clipped from V and 7 bases from J, the junction kept 14 bases outside the gene matches. CDR1 is SGHRS and CDR2 is YFSETQ in the germline V gene. The CDR3 runs to 15 residues. The CDR3 nucleotides read TGCGCCAGCGGCCGCGTAACAGGGGGCGGAGGTGGCTACACCTTC. Amino acid sequence: CASGRVTGGGGGYTF. Drawing the rest from reference TRBV5-1 and TRBJ1-2, the complete variable domain is KAGVTQTPRYLIKTRGQQVTLSCSPISGHRSVSWYQQTPGQGLQFLFEYFSETQRNKGNFPGRFSGRQFSNSRSEMNVSTLELGDSALYLCASGRVTGGGGGYTFGSGTRLTVV.

This clonotype was observed a few times. This sequence joins TRBV15 and TRBJ1-2; 7 bases map to TRBD1. There are 13 residues in the CDR3. V dropped 0 bases and J dropped 7; count of bases not matched to a gene: 2. Germline values: CDR1 LNHNV, CDR2 YYDKDF (reference sequence). CDR3 loop: CATSRDRGFGYTF. CDR3 DNA: TGTGCCACCAGCAGAGACAGGGGGTTTGGCTACACCTTC.

This chain joins TRBV5-1 and TRBJ2-1; possible D gene TRBD2, 6 bases. The CDR3 is 15 amino acids. V was cut by 0 bases and J by 5 bases, with 12 bases left in between. CDR1 SGHRS and CDR2 YFSETQ come from the germline V gene. The CDR3 spells CASSLGGAADNEQFF. In DNA, the CDR3 is TGCGCCAGCAGCTTGGGCGGGGCCGCTGACAATGAGCAGTTCTTC.

The gene calls are TRBV20-1 and TRBJ2-5, with D uncertain. V was pared by 6 bases and J by 5 bases, with 10 bases between. The CDR3 length is 11 residues. Germline CDR1 reads DFQATT; CDR2 reads SNEGSKA (reference sequence). The CDR3 sequence: CSAGLGETQYF. The CDR3 DNA reads TGCAGTGCCGGGCTGGGGGAGACCCAGTACTTC.

This clonotype came up once. This chain uses TRBV7-8 with TRBJ1-6, with a tentative D call TRBD1 (6 bases). CDR1 and CDR2 from the germline V gene are SGHVS and FQNEAQ. V was cut by 1 base and J by 11 bases, with 18 bases left in between. This CDR3 has 16 amino acids. The CDR3 nucleotides read TGTGCCAGCAGCTTAGATCGGGGGCTGACCTGGGCACCCCTCCACTTT. Its translation: CASSLDRGLTWAPLHF.

This chain's CDR3 is CASSWDRGSYEQYF. The CDR3 coding sequence is TGTGCCAGCAGCTGGGACAGGGGAAGCTACGAGCAGTACTTC. J is TRBJ2-7 and V is TRBV7-8; 10 bases align to TRBD1. Trimming removed 4 bases from V and 3 bases from J; junction bases left unmatched: 3. The CDR3 loop spans 14 amino acids. The germline V gene encodes CDR1 SGHVS and CDR2 FQNEAQ.

The J gene is TRBJ1-1, the V gene TRBV30, with D tentatively TRBD1 (5 bases). The V end was cut by 3 bases, the J end by 3 bases, with 11 bases between. This CDR3 region has 13 residues. CDR1 and CDR2 (germline): GTSNPN, SVGIG (reference sequence). CDR3 in amino acids: CAWSPGADTEAFF. CDR3 DNA: TGTGCCTGGAGCCCCGGGGCGGACACTGAAGCTTTCTTT. Variable domain in full (rest from reference TRBV30 and TRBJ1-1): SQTIHQWPATLVQPVGSPLSLECTVEGTSNPNLYWYRQAAGRGLQLLFYSVGIGQISSEVPQNLSASRPQDRQFILSSKKLLLSDSGFYLCAWSPGADTEAFFGQGTRLTVV.

This rearrangement joins TRBV20-1 to TRBJ1-2; 7 nucleotides align to TRBD1. V lost 4 bases to trimming and J lost 1 base; unmatched junction nucleotides: 6. Germline CDR1 reads DFQATT; CDR2 reads SNEGSKA (reference sequence). The length of the CDR3 is 14 residues. This CDR3 reads CSATETGSNYGYTF. In nucleotides, the CDR3 is TGCAGTGCTACTGAGACAGGGAGTAACTATGGCTACACCTTC.

By sample share, this clonotype is medium-sized. The CDR3 sequence is CASSPTDRGSLIYTF. Here the CDR3 DNA reads TGTGCCAGCAGCCCTACCGACAGGGGAAGTTTGATCTACACCTTC. The chain links TRBV7-8 to TRBJ1-2; 8 nucleotides align to TRBD1. The ends lost 5 bases at V and 10 bases at J; junction bases unmatched: 15. The CDR3 is made up of 15 amino acids. Germline-derived CDR1 and CDR2 are SGHVS and FQNEAQ.

The rearrangement links TRBV5-1 to TRBJ1-6; D is possibly TRBD1 (6 bases). The germline V gene has CDR1 SGHRS and CDR2 YFSETQ. Trimming took 0 bases from V and 11 from J, leaving 6 bases between them. The CDR3 length is 12 residues. Here the CDR3 reads CASSLDRAPLHF. CDR3 sequence (DNA): TGCGCCAGCAGCTTGGACAGGGCACCCCTCCACTTT. Supplemented by reference TRBV5-1 and TRBJ1-6, the full variable domain reads KAGVTQTPRYLIKTRGQQVTLSCSPISGHRSVSWYQQTPGQGLQFLFEYFSETQRNKGNFPGRFSGRQFSNSRSEMNVSTLELGDSALYLCASSLDRAPLHFGNGTRLTVT.

V is TRBV6-5 and J is TRBJ2-3; D is uncertain. CDR3 length: 13 residues. V was pared by 0 bases and J by 8 bases, with 9 bases between. Per the germline V gene, CDR1 is MNHEY and CDR2 is SVGAGI. CDR3 protein: CASSYSRAGTQYF. For the CDR3, the DNA is TGTGCCAGCAGTTACTCTCGAGCTGGTACGCAGTATTTT.

The rearrangement uses TRBV19 and TRBJ2-3; 11 bases line up with TRBD2. This CDR3 spans 17 amino acids. The V gene's germline CDR1 is LNHDA and CDR2 SQIVND (reference sequence). V was pared by 5 bases and J by 2 bases, with 9 bases of the junction left unmatched. CDR3 loop: CASSHYSGGATTDTQYF. The CDR3 DNA reads as TGTGCCAGTAGTCACTATAGCGGGGGGGCTACCACAGATACGCAGTATTTT. The full variable domain, with the rest looked up from reference TRBV19 and TRBJ2-3, is DGGITQSPKYLFRKEGQNVTLSCEQNLNHDAMYWYRQDPGQGLRLIYYSQIVNDFQKGDIAEGYSVSREKKESFPLTVTSAQKNPTAFYLCASSHYSGGATTDTQYFGPGTRLTVL.

This clonotype occurred a few times. This chain links TRBV12-3 or TRBV12-4 with TRBJ1-2, with D possibly being TRBD1 (5 bases). V was cut by 2 bases and J by 6 bases, with 10 bases left in between. This CDR3 has 13 residues. The CDR3 reads CASSLQGGNGYTF. DNA for the CDR3: TGTGCCAGCAGTTTACAGGGAGGGAATGGCTACACCTTC.

V and J are TRBV20-1 and TRBJ2-3; 8 bases are shared with TRBD2. Germline V gene lookup returns CDR1 DFQATT and CDR2 SNEGSKA (reference sequence). The CDR3 consists of 13 residues. V lost 5 bases, J lost 1 base, and 2 bases stayed unmatched. CDR3 sequence (DNA): TGCAGTGCTCCGGGGGGGGGCACAGATACGCAGTATTTT. Its translation is CSAPGGGTDTQYF.

This clonotype was seen just once. The genes are TRBV27 and TRBJ2-3, with D possibly TRBD2 on 5 matching bases. Trimming took 4 bases from V and 6 from J, leaving 26 bases between them. The V gene's germline CDR1 is MNHEY and CDR2 SMNVEV (reference sequence). The CDR3 totals 18 residues. The CDR3 region has the DNA TGTGCCAGCAGTTCCTCCTCGGGCGGGCGGCCTACAGTGGATACGCAGTATTTT. Encoded protein: CASSSSSGGRPTVDTQYF.

By sample fraction, this clonotype is large. The rearrangement joins TRBV6-5 to TRBJ2-6; tentatively, D is TRBD1 (6 bases). Germline V gene lookup returns CDR1 MNHEY and CDR2 SVGAGI. V was trimmed by 0 bases and J by 2 bases, leaving 11 bases between them. The CDR3 covers 17 residues. The CDR3 loop is CASSYSQGRTGANVLTF. CDR3 in DNA: TGTGCCAGCAGTTACTCCCAGGGGCGGACTGGGGCCAACGTCCTGACTTTC.

The chain is built from TRBV7-9 and TRBJ1-5; maybe TRBD1 (6 bases). The CDR3 is 15 amino acids. V was shortened by 1 base and J by 3 bases, with 10 bases between the two germline ends. Per germline, CDR1 SEHNR and CDR2 FQNEAQ (reference sequence). CDR3 bases: TGTGCCAGCAGCTTAGGGGGGGACATCAATCAGCCCCAGCATTTT. Translated: CASSLGGDINQPQHF.

The chain is built from TRBV6-5 and TRBJ1-2; 9 positions match TRBD1. Germline CDR1 and CDR2: MNHEY and SVGAGI. Trimming at V came to 4 bases and at J to 1 base, leaving 10 bases not matched to a gene. This CDR3 is 17 amino acids long. The CDR3 DNA sequence: TGTGCCAGCAGTTCCACGGGACAGGGCCCCGATAACTATGGCTACACCTTC. Its protein product is CASSSTGQGPDNYGYTF.

The rearrangement links TRBV19 to TRBJ2-5; weak D call: TRBD1 (6 bases). The CDR3 has 15 residues. Germline CDR1 is LNHDA and CDR2 is SQIVND (reference sequence). Deletions cut 1 base from V and 2 bases from J, with 11 bases between. The CDR3 DNA reads TGTGCCAGTAGTATAGCAGGCAGGGGACAAGAGACCCAGTACTTC. This encodes CASSIAGRGQETQYF.

The chain recombines TRBV19 with TRBJ1-2; D not resolved. The CDR3 is made up of 13 amino acids. V lost 3 bases and J 4 bases, leaving 9 bases between the germline ends. In germline, CDR1 is LNHDA, CDR2 SQIVND (reference sequence). DNA for the CDR3: TGTGCCAGTAGTATTGAGAGAGGCTATGGCTACACCTTC. Translation gives CASSIERGYGYTF.

CDR3 coding DNA: TGTGCCAGCAGCTCTTTTATGGGGGATGGCTACACCTTC. This gives the protein CASSSFMGDGYTF. V is TRBV7-2 and J is TRBJ1-2; perhaps TRBD1 as D (5 bases). V lost 4 bases and J lost 6, with 12 bases in between. The germline gives CDR1 SGHTA, CDR2 FQGNSA. CDR3 length equals 13 residues.

V and J are TRBV7-9 and TRBJ2-2, with 7 bases identical to TRBD2. CDR1 is SEHNR, CDR2 FQNEAQ, per germline (reference sequence). The CDR3 loop spans 14 amino acids. V lost 5 bases, J lost 3 bases, and 3 bases stayed unmatched. The CDR3, as DNA: TGTGCCAGCAGCCCCAGCGGGGACACCGGGGAGCTGTTTTTT. Amino acids: CASSPSGDTGELFF.